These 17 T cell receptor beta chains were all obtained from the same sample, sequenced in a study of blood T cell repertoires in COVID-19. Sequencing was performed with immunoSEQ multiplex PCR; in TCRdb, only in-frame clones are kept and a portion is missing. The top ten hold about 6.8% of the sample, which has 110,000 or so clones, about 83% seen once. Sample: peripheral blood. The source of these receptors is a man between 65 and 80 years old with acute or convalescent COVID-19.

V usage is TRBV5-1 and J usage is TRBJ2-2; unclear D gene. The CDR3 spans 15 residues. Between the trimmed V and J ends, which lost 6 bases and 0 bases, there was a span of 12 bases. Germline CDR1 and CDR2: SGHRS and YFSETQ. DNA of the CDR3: TGCGCCAGCACCCAACCTACTACGAACACCGGGGAGCTGTTTTTT. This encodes CASTQPTTNTGELFF.

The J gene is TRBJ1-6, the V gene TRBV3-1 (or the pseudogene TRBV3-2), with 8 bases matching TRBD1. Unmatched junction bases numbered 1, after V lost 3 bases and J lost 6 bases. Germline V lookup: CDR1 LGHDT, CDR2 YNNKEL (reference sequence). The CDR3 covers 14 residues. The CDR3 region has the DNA TGTGCCAGCAGCCACGGGACAGGTAATTCACCCCTCCACTTT. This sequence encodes CASSHGTGNSPLHF.

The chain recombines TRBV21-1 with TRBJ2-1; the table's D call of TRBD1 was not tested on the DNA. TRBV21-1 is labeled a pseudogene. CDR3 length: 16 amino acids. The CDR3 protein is CASSPRTGISYNEQFF. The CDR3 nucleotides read TGTGCCAGCAGCCCGCGGACAGGGATCTCCTACAATGAGCAGTTCTTC.

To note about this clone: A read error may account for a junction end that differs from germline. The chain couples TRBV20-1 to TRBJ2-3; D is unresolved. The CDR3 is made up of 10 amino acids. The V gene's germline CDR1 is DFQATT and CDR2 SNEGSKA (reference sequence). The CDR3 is CSPSTDTQYF. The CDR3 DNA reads TGCAGTCCTAGCACAGATACGCAGTATTTT.

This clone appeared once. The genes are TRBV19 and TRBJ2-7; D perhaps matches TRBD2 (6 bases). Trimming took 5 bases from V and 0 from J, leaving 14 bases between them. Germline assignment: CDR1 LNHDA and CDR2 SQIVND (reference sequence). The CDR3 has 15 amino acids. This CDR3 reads CASSFGTRSSYEQYF. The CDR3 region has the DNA TGTGCCAGTAGTTTCGGGACTCGGAGCTCCTACGAGCAGTACTTC. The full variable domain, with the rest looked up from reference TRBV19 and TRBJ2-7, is DGGITQSPKYLFRKEGQNVTLSCEQNLNHDAMYWYRQDPGQGLRLIYYSQIVNDFQKGDIAEGYSVSREKKESFPLTVTSAQKNPTAFYLCASSFGTRSSYEQYFGPGTRLTVT.

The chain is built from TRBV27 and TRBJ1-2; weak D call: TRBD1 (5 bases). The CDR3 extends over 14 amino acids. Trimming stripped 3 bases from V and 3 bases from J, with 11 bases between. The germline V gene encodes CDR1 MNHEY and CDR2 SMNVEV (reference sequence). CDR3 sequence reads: CASSFWAGDYGYTF. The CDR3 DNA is TGTGCCAGCAGTTTCTGGGCGGGGGACTATGGCTACACCTTC.

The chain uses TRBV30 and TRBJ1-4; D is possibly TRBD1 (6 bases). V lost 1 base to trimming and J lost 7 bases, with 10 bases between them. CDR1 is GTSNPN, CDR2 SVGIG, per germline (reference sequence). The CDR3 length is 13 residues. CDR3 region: CAWSGTAGEKLFF. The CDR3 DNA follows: TGTGCCTGGAGTGGGACAGCCGGTGAAAAACTGTTTTTT.

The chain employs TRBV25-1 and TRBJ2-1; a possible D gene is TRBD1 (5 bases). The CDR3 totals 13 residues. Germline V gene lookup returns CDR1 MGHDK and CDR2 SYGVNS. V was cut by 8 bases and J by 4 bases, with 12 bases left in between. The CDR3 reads CASCRQGYNEQFF. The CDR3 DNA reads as TGTGCCAGCTGTAGGCAGGGTTACAATGAGCAGTTCTTC.

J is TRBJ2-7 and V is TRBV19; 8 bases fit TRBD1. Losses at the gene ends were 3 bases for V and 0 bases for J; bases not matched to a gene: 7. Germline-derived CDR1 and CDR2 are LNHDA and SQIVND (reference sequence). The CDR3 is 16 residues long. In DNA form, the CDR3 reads TGTGCCAGTAGTATTCGCAGGGGGCCCTTCTCCTACGAGCAGTACTTC. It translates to CASSIRRGPFSYEQYF. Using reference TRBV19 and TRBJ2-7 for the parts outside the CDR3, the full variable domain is DGGITQSPKYLFRKEGQNVTLSCEQNLNHDAMYWYRQDPGQGLRLIYYSQIVNDFQKGDIAEGYSVSREKKESFPLTVTSAQKNPTAFYLCASSIRRGPFSYEQYFGPGTRLTVT.

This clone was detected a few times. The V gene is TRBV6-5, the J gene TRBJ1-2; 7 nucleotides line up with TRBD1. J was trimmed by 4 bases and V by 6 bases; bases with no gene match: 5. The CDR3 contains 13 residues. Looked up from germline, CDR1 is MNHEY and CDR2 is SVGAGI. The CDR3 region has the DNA TGTGCCAGCAGAACCGGGGACAGCTATGGCTACACCTTC. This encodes CASRTGDSYGYTF.

CDR3 protein: CASSPGTGRTEAFF. The CDR3 DNA follows: TGTGCCAGCAGCCCAGGGACAGGGCGGACTGAAGCTTTCTTT. The chain uses TRBV7-9 and TRBJ1-1, with TRBD1 matching over 9 bases. The germline gives CDR1 SEHNR, CDR2 FQNEAQ (reference sequence). The CDR3 spans 14 residues. J gave up 5 bases and V 5 bases, and 6 bases lay outside the gene matches.

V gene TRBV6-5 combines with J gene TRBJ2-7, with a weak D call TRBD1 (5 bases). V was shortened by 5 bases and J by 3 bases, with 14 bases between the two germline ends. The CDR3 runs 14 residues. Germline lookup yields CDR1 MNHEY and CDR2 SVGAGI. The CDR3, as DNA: TGTGCCAGCAGTATGACAGCCTCGGGCTACGAGCAGTACTTC. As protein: CASSMTASGYEQYF.

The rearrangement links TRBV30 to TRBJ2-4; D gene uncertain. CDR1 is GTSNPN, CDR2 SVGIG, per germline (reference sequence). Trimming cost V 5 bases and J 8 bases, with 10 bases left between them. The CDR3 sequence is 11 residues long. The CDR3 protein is CAWGTSDIQYF. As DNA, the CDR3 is TGTGCCTGGGGTACTTCCGACATTCAGTACTTC.

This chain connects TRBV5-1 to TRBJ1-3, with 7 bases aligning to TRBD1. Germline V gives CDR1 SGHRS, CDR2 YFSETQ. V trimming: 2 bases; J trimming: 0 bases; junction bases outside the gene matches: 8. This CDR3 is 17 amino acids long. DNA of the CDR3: TGCGCCAGCAGCTTAGAGACAGGGCCATTCTCTGGAAACACCATATATTTT. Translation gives CASSLETGPFSGNTIYF.

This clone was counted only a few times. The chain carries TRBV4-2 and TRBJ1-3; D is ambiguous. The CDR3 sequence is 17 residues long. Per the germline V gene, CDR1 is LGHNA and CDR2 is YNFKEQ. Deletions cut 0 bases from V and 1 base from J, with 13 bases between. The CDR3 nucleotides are TGTGCCAGCAGCCAAGAGGTGGCGGCCTTGTCTGGAAACACCATATATTTT. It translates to CASSQEVAALSGNTIYF.

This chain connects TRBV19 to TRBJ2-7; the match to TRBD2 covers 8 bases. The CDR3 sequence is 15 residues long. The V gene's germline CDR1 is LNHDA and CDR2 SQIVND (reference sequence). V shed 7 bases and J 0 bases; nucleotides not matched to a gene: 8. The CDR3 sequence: CASTAGGAGSYEQYF. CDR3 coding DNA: TGTGCCAGTACCGCGGGGGGCGCGGGCTCCTACGAGCAGTACTTC.

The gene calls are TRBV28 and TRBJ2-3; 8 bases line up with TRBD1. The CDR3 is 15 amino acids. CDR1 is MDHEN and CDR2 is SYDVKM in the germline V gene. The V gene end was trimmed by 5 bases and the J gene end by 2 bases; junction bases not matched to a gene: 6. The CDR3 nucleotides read TGTGCCAGCAGTCCAGGACAGGGTTTCACAGATACGCAGTATTTT. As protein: CASSPGQGFTDTQYF.